This is a list of T cell receptor beta chains from one sample in a study of vaccination and CD4 T cells after COVID-19. TCRdb independently ran MiXCR on the PCR reads; one entry per CDR3 protein. The sample includes 3,500 to 4,000 distinct CDR3 sequences, 19% of them seen just once. Their antigen targets remain unknown. The sequencing input was CD4+ T cells from blood, cultured in vitro. The origin of the receptors is a human donor who had recovered from COVID-19. Both conserved end residues are part of each CDR3. The D gene is left open where the match is weak. Expanded clones get a size class; other rows say once, few or many, or leave the size out.

d_gene	j_gene	v_gene	abundance	CDR3nt	CDR3aa
TRBD1	TRBJ1-5	TRBV19	few	TGTGCCACCCAGGACAGGGAGGGACAGCCCCAGCATTTT	CATQDREGQPQHF
TRBD1	TRBJ2-2	TRBV6-2/TRBV6-3	medium-sized	TGTGCCAGCATTTGGGGACAGTACACCGGGGAGCTGTTTTTT	CASIWGQYTGELFF
NA	TRBJ1-1	TRBV11-1	NA	TGTGCCAGCAGCTGGGACCGACTGAACACTGAAGCTTTCTTT	CASSWDRLNTEAFF
NA	TRBJ2-7	TRBV6-1	few	TGTGCCAGCAGCCGATTCTTGGAACGCTACGAGCAGTACTTC	CASSRFLERYEQYF
NA	TRBJ2-2	TRBV11-3	medium-sized	TGTGCCAGCAGCCTTTCGGCCGGGACGGGGGAGCTGTTTTTT	CASSLSAGTGELFF
NA	TRBJ2-7	TRBV30	NA	TGTGCCTGGAATCCCGACAGTGCCTACGAGCAGTACTTC	CAWNPDSAYEQYF
NA	TRBJ2-7	TRBV6-1	NA	TGTGCCAGCAGTGGCCCGGGACATCGCTTCGCCACTTACGAGCAGTACTTC	CASSGPGHRFATYEQYF
NA	TRBJ1-3	TRBV6-1	NA	TGTGCCAGCAGTGACGCTACCGCCTCTGGAAACACCATATATTTT	CASSDATASGNTIYF
NA	TRBJ2-5	TRBV21-1	medium-sized	TGTGCCAGCAGCAAAGTGCCTAGCGGCGGAATAAAGCAAGAGACCCAGTACTTC	CASSKVPSGGIKQETQYF
NA	TRBJ2-7	TRBV7-2	NA	TGTGCCAGCAGCTTACGCGGGGCGAGCTCCTACGAGCAGTACTTC	CASSLRGASSYEQYF
NA	TRBJ2-5	TRBV20-1	few	TGCAGTGCTCCCCCGTTGGGGTGGGCGCGCGAGACCCAGTACTTC	CSAPPLGWARETQYF
NA	TRBJ1-1	TRBV6-5	NA	TGTGCCAGCAGTTACGAGACAGTCTCCCGGGCTTTCTTT	CASSYETVSRAFF
NA	TRBJ1-1	TRBV28	NA	TGTGCCAGCAGAGTTGTTAGGGGGAACACTGAAGCTTTCTTT	CASRVVRGNTEAFF
TRBD2	TRBJ2-3	TRBV19	NA	TGTGCCAGTAGTATCCTGACTAGCGGGGGGTCAGATACGCAGTATTTT	CASSILTSGGSDTQYF
TRBD1	TRBJ2-7	TRBV30	NA	TGTGCCTGGAGTGTAGGACAGGGGGCGGGGGAGCAGTACTTC	CAWSVGQGAGEQYF
NA	TRBJ1-1	TRBV30	few	TGTGCCTGGAGTGTAACCCTAGGGATACCTGAAGCTTTCTTT	CAWSVTLGIPEAFF
TRBD2	TRBJ2-5	TRBV7-6	few	TGTGCCAGCAGCCCCCCTAGCGGCTTAGAAGAGACCCAGTACTTC	CASSPPSGLEETQYF
NA	TRBJ1-5	TRBV3-1	NA	TGTGCCAGCAGCCAAGATGGACAACCCAATCAGCCCCAGCATTTT	CASSQDGQPNQPQHF
NA	TRBJ2-2	TRBV27	medium-sized	TGTGCCAGCAGGTTGAAGCCCCGGAGTACCGGGGAGCTGTTTTTT	CASRLKPRSTGELFF
TRBD1	TRBJ1-4	TRBV5-6	few	TGTGCCAGCAGCTTCGGGACAGGGAACGAAAAACTGTTTTTT	CASSFGTGNEKLFF
NA	TRBJ2-6	TRBV19	medium-sized	TGTGCCAGTAGTATACGCGCTCGGGGGGCGACTGGGGCCAACGTCCTGACTTTC	CASSIRARGATGANVLTF
NA	TRBJ1-1	TRBV20-1	medium-sized	TGCAGTGCTAGTACCGTTACGAACACTGAAGCTTTCTTT	CSASTVTNTEAFF
TRBD1	TRBJ1-3	TRBV6-5	few	TGTGCCAGCAGTTACGGGACAGGGCGTAGAAACACCATATATTTT	CASSYGTGRRNTIYF
TRBD2	TRBJ2-3	TRBV7-2	few	TGTGCCAGCAGCTTAGCTCGGGTATTTACTAGCGGACAAAACACAGATACGCAGTATTTT	CASSLARVFTSGQNTDTQYF
NA	TRBJ2-3	TRBV20-1	NA	TGCAGTGCTAGTATTAGCTATGGCACAGATACGCAGTATTTT	CSASISYGTDTQYF
NA	TRBJ1-2	TRBV7-2	medium-sized	TGTGCCAGCAGCTTAAAACAGGGCTATGGCTACACCTTC	CASSLKQGYGYTF
TRBD1	TRBJ2-7	TRBV4-2	few	TGTGCCAGCAGCCAAGATCCCGACCGGGACAGGGGCTTCTACGAGCAGTACTTC	CASSQDPDRDRGFYEQYF
TRBD1	TRBJ2-5	TRBV27	few	TGTGCCAGCACCGGACCCTCCGGGACAGGGGAGACCCAGTACTTC	CASTGPSGTGETQYF
NA	TRBJ1-3	TRBV7-3	NA	TGTGCCAGCAGCTTAGCGGACCACTCTGGAAACACCATATATTTT	CASSLADHSGNTIYF
TRBD2	TRBJ2-3	TRBV6-1	NA	TGTGCCAGCAGTGAAGTTCGCGGGGGGCCCACAGATACGCAGTATTTT	CASSEVRGGPTDTQYF
TRBD1	TRBJ2-4	TRBV20-1	NA	TGCAGTGCTAGACCCGTACAGGGGACCAAAAACATTCAGTACTTC	CSARPVQGTKNIQYF
TRBD2	TRBJ2-3	TRBV12-3/TRBV12-4	NA	TGTGCCAGCAGTTACGGACTAGCGGGGGGAAGGGATACGCAGTATTTT	CASSYGLAGGRDTQYF
TRBD2	TRBJ2-1	TRBV7-9	NA	TGTGCCAGCAGCTTAGCGCAGGGACTAGCGGTGCATGAGCAGTTCTTC	CASSLAQGLAVHEQFF
TRBD1	TRBJ1-1	TRBV15	medium-sized	TGTGCCACCAGCAGGAACAGGGGGCCGACCACTGAAGCTTTCTTT	CATSRNRGPTTEAFF
TRBD2	TRBJ2-2	TRBV6-2/TRBV6-3	NA	TGTGCCAGCACCCTAGCGGGGGCCCCCACCGGGGAGCTGTTTTTT	CASTLAGAPTGELFF
NA	TRBJ1-6	TRBV2	medium-sized	TGTGCCAGCAAGCACAGGGAAAATTCACCCCTCCACTTT	CASKHRENSPLHF
NA	TRBJ1-6	TRBV20-1	medium-sized	TGCAGTGCTAGTCTGCTTGGGTTTAATTCACCCCTCCACTTT	CSASLLGFNSPLHF